This T cell receptor beta chain was sequenced in a study of blood T cell repertoires in COVID-19. The CDR3 length is 17 residues. CDR1 and CDR2 from the germline V gene are SGHVS and FQNEAQ. The ends were cut back, 5 bases at V and 7 bases at J, with 25 bases in the middle. Grouping used clinical history reported by participants in a survey and questionnaire. Recovered status in Cohort 3 required two negative PCRs, clearance, or symptom resolution. As processed by the authors: From reference gene primer amplification, estimates of nucleated cell counts were derived. Assay used: immunoSEQ multiplex PCR; TCRdb lists only in-frame clones, some missing. D and trimming were read from the DNA, whereas the V and J calls and clone size are those reported in that table. This table holds around 430,000 clones, 87% found once.

Sequencing was performed on PBMCs or T cells enriched from blood (not recorded which). J is TRBJ2-3 and V is TRBV7-8; D perhaps matches TRBD2 (7 bases). This TCR came from a woman between 45 and 60 years old who had recovered from COVID-19. The CDR3 DNA is TGTGCCAGCAGCGCTAATGTGGGGGGGGCCACTATGTATACGCAGTATTTT. Protein: CASSANVGGATMYTQYF.